This T cell receptor (beta chain) originates from a study of PD-1 blockade in mismatch repair-deficient tumors. As for the study in general: Enrolled about 2013-2016, patients had progressing, pretreated mismatch repair-deficient cancers of 12 types.

Comment on this clone: Its antigen is as yet unknown.

Sequencing was performed with immunoSEQ multiplex PCR; in TCRdb, only in-frame clones are kept and a portion is missing. The sample carries 120,000 or so clones, more than 70% recorded once. V was clipped by 5 bases and J by 5 bases; unmatched bases: 19. Germline CDR1 and CDR2: SGHNT and YENEEA. This CDR3 is 18 amino acids long. Every patient had mismatch repair deficiency by PCR or immunohistochemistry. TCR sequencing covered a few patients who responded to pembrolizumab. Points from the study as a whole: Tumor-resident clones, often undetectable pretreatment in blood, expanded then contracted after pembrolizumab.

This clonotype was sampled from an adult with mismatch repair-deficient cancer. The sample in question was peripheral blood, obtained 72 weeks after starting pembrolizumab. V gene TRBV11-3 combines with J gene TRBJ2-3; 7 bases map to TRBD2. CDR3 nucleotide sequence: TGTGCCAGCAGCCACCGGGGGGTAGCGGATATTGCGGTAGATACGCAGTATTTT. The encoded protein is CASSHRGVADIAVDTQYF.